This TCR beta chain was profiled in a study of T-cell memory formation after mild COVID-19. The CDR3 loop spans 14 amino acids. V lost 4 bases and J 4 bases, leaving 11 bases between the germline ends. Germline CDR1 is LGHDT and CDR2 is YNNKEL (reference sequence). Study observations and caveats: Of the contracting clones, CD4+ ones lay mainly in CM and EM, and CD8+ ones in EMRA. Cross-reactive memory appears to have joined, as suggested by some responding clones showing up in pre-infection memory. CD4/CD8 balance held among clones contracting day 15 to 85, and later expanders leaned CD4+.

This clonotype was found a few times. Antigen unknown. A single record per CDR3 protein comes from TCRdb applying MiXCR to the 5' RACE reads. The sample yields about 290,000 distinct CDR3 sequences, approximately 15% seen once. This sequence joins TRBV3-1 and TRBJ1-5; D unclear. The receptor's source is a man aged 18 to 35 who had mild COVID-19 (a few samples of this study predate the infection). Cell type and time point are not known. The sequenced sample consisted of PBMCs or a T cell subset sorted from them (not recorded which). The CDR3 sequence: CASSPNELNQPQHF. The DNA of the CDR3 is TGTGCCAGCAGCCCAAACGAGTTAAATCAGCCCCAGCATTTT.